Given below is one TCR beta chain in context. Its antigen is unidentified. The germline V gene encodes CDR1 MNHEY and CDR2 SVGEGT. After removal of 10 bases from V and 3 bases from J, the junction contained 11 bases not matched to a gene. The CDR3 loop spans 16 amino acids. The source of the sample is a study of CD8 T cells in Susac syndrome. Study-level points and caveats: Regarding the TCR sequencing and HLA analysis, the study admitted that a relatively small number of individuals were involved.

Sequencing of TCR beta was performed on blood CD8+ T cells and on blood CD4+ T cells. The authors negatively isolated CD8+ and CD4+ T cells and FACS-enriched TEMRA cells. It was with random hexamers that roughly 0.45 to 1 ug RNA was reverse transcribed. An immunoSEQ multiplex PCR generated amplified TCR beta CDR3 products spanning 54 Vbeta and 13 Jbeta. TCRdb independently ran MiXCR on the immunoSEQ multiplex PCR reads; one entry per CDR3 protein. The table shows around 200,000 distinct CDR3 sequences, with approximately 95% occurring only once. The sequenced sample consisted of CD4+ T cells from PBMCs. The rearrangement uses TRBV6-2 or TRBV6-3 and TRBJ2-1; 11 bases match TRBD2. The sequence was collected from a human donor in good health. CDR3 DNA sequence: TGTGCCACGCAGTTCTCCGGGACTAGCGGCTACAATGAGCAGTTCTTC. The encoded protein is CATQFSGTSGYNEQFF.